Below, 24 T cell receptor beta chains from the same sample are listed, as sequenced in a study of OX40 agonist ivuxolimab in advanced cancers. TCRdb's table, derived via immunoSEQ multiplex PCR, lists solely in-frame clones and lacks some. The repertoire holds 65,000 to 100,000 clones, with 80% to 90% as singletons. The sequenced sample was CD4+ or CD8+ T cells sorted from blood, obtained in a trial of the OX40 agonist ivuxolimab. These receptors originate from an adult with an advanced solid tumor such as melanoma, head and neck, liver or kidney cancer.

The sample holds one count of this clone. V and J are TRBV30 and TRBJ2-1; 7 nucleotides align to TRBD2. The CDR3 is 12 residues long. Germline-derived CDR1 and CDR2 are GTSNPN and SVGIG (reference sequence). The V gene end was trimmed by 1 base and the J gene end by 9 bases; junction bases not matched to a gene: 3. The CDR3 sequence is CAWSGLAFEQFF. CDR3 sequence (DNA): TGTGCCTGGAGTGGACTAGCTTTTGAGCAGTTCTTC.

The CDR3 reads CASSLLGASGNTIYF. Here the CDR3 DNA reads TGTGCCAGCAGCTTATTAGGGGCCTCTGGAAACACCATATATTTT. This sequence joins TRBV7-3 and TRBJ1-3; tentative D call: TRBD1 (5 bases). The CDR3 loop spans 15 amino acids. The V gene's germline CDR1 is SGHTA and CDR2 FQGTGA. V lost 2 bases, J lost 0 bases, and 8 bases lay in between.

This chain uses TRBV10-3 with TRBJ2-2, with TRBD1 matching over 8 bases. Germline assignment: CDR1 ENHRY and CDR2 SYGVKD. V dropped 7 bases and J dropped 7; count of bases not matched to a gene: 14. The CDR3 extends over 16 amino acids. For the CDR3, the DNA is TGTGCCATCAATAAGGGACAGGAAGTAGGTAACGGGGAGCTGTTTTTT. Residues: CAINKGQEVGNGELFF.

The chain employs TRBV6-5 and TRBJ1-3; D call uncertain. Germline loops: CDR1 MNHEY, CDR2 SVGAGI. The CDR3 loop spans 15 amino acids. Trimming left V 7 bases short and J 0 bases short, with 13 bases between. The DNA of the CDR3 is TGTGCCAGCATGCCAGAGCCCAACTCTGGAAACACCATATATTTT. Its protein is CASMPEPNSGNTIYF.

The J gene is TRBJ2-1, the V gene TRBV6-4, with TRBD2 identical over 8 bases. This CDR3 has 12 residues. V lost 3 bases to trimming and J lost 12 bases; unmatched junction nucleotides: 4. CDR1 MRHNA and CDR2 SNTAGT come from the germline V gene. The CDR3 nucleotides are TGTGCCAGCAGTGAACCCGGGACTAGGCAGTTCTTC. Translation: CASSEPGTRQFF.

This CDR3 reads CASSSAGTGNEQYF. In DNA form, the CDR3 reads TGTGCCAGCAGCTCGGCCGGGACAGGGAACGAGCAGTACTTC. V gene TRBV7-9 combines with J gene TRBJ2-7; 9 positions match TRBD1. The CDR3 contains 14 residues. J lost 5 bases, V lost 4 bases, and 6 bases had no gene match. Germline V lookup: CDR1 SEHNR, CDR2 FQNEAQ (reference sequence).

CDR3 bases: TGTGCCACCATATATGGGCTATATGAAAAACTGTTTTTT. It is translated as CATIYGLYEKLFF. This chain links TRBV15 with TRBJ1-4; unclear D gene. The V end lost 7 bases, the J end lost 6 bases, and 12 bases lay between the germline ends. The CDR3 has 13 amino acids. The germline gives CDR1 LNHNV, CDR2 YYDKDF (reference sequence).

On this clone itself: Different DNA sequences within this sample yield the same CDR3. The chain links TRBV6-5 to TRBJ1-2; TRBD1 might be the D (5 bases). Germline lookup yields CDR1 MNHEY and CDR2 SVGAGI. This CDR3 has 13 residues. Trimming removed 2 bases from V and 5 bases from J, with 9 bases in between. CDR3 amino acids: CASSYPGGYGYTF. The CDR3 DNA reads as TGTGCCAGCAGTTACCCCGGGGGGTATGGCTACACCTTC.

This chain connects TRBV7-8 to TRBJ2-7; D is possibly TRBD1 (6 bases). V was shortened by 2 bases and J by 7 bases, with 18 bases between the two germline ends. CDR3 size: 15 residues. From germline, CDR1 is SGHVS and CDR2 FQNEAQ. CDR3: CASSLRGWRWEEQYF. Written as DNA, the CDR3 is TGTGCCAGCAGCTTAAGGGGGTGGAGGTGGGAGGAGCAGTACTTC.

The chain employs TRBV30 and TRBJ1-2, with D unresolved. The CDR3 is 11 residues long. Looked up from germline, CDR1 is GTSNPN and CDR2 is SVGIG (reference sequence). The V gene lost 1 base and the J gene lost 11 bases, with 11 bases spanning the gap. CDR3 sequence: CAWSAGRLYTF. CDR3 DNA sequence: TGTGCCTGGAGTGCGGGCAGACTTTACACCTTC.

The chain recombines TRBV14 with TRBJ2-5; 11 nucleotides align to TRBD2. Germline loops: CDR1 SGHDN, CDR2 FVKESK. CDR3 size: 14 residues. J gave up 5 bases and V 4 bases, and 3 bases lay outside the gene matches. The chain's CDR3 is CASSRTSGSETQYF. For the CDR3, the DNA is TGTGCCAGCAGCCGAACTAGCGGGAGCGAGACCCAGTACTTC.

V usage is TRBV14 and J usage is TRBJ2-1, with unresolved D. Germline V gene data show CDR1 as SGHDN and CDR2 as FVKESK. Trimming cost V 1 base and J 6 bases, with 13 bases left between them. The CDR3 has 15 amino acids. The CDR3 DNA reads as TGTGCCAGCAGCCAAGCTCCGGACGGCGGCAATGAGCAGTTCTTC. Translation gives CASSQAPDGGNEQFF.

This rearrangement joins TRBV18 to TRBJ2-7; 7 nucleotides line up with TRBD1. V lost 2 bases to trimming and J lost 5 bases; unmatched junction nucleotides: 9. The CDR3 consists of 15 residues. Germline lookup yields CDR1 KGHSH and CDR2 LQKENI. CDR3 loop: CASSPEGQSYHEQYF. The CDR3 DNA is TGTGCCAGCTCACCAGAGGGACAGAGTTACCACGAGCAGTACTTC. Complete variable domain (other parts from reference TRBV18 and TRBJ2-7): NAGVMQNPRHLVRRRGQEARLRCSPMKGHSHVYWYRQLPEEGLKFMVYLQKENIIDESGMPKERFSAEFPKEGPSILRIQQVVRGDSAAYFCASSPEGQSYHEQYFGPGTRLTVT.

V usage is TRBV10-3 and J usage is TRBJ1-1; unclear D gene. CDR1 ENHRY and CDR2 SYGVKD come from the germline V gene. Trimming removed 0 bases at V and 2 bases at J, with 7 bases between. The CDR3 contains 14 residues. CDR3 residues: CAISESGINTEAFF. The CDR3 bases are TGTGCCATCAGTGAGTCAGGGATCAACACTGAAGCTTTCTTT.

The chain is built from TRBV29-1 and TRBJ1-1, with D perhaps TRBD1 (5 bases). CDR3 length: 12 amino acids. CDR1 is SQVTM and CDR2 is ANQGSEA in the germline V gene. The V end was cut by 4 bases, the J end by 1 base, with 7 bases between. DNA of the CDR3: TGCAGCGTTGGGGGCGCGAACACTGAAGCTTTCTTT. It is translated as CSVGGANTEAFF.

The chain links TRBV6-1 to TRBJ1-4; no reliable D call. Deletions cut 3 bases from V and 5 bases from J, with 10 bases between. Per germline, CDR1 MNHNS and CDR2 SASEGT. The CDR3 totals 14 residues. This chain's CDR3 is CASSDVQSNEKLFF. DNA of the CDR3: TGTGCCAGCAGTGATGTACAGTCAAATGAAAAACTGTTTTTT.

The CDR3 spells CASTKRGGSLYSNQPQHF. The CDR3 coding sequence is TGTGCCAGTACAAAACGGGGAGGGTCCCTCTATAGCAATCAGCCCCAGCATTTT. The chain carries TRBV19 and TRBJ1-5, with D uncertain. Trimming took off 7 bases at V and 0 bases at J, with 22 bases between the two ends. This CDR3 is built from 18 residues. Germline CDR1 and CDR2: LNHDA and SQIVND (reference sequence).

As for this clone: One end of the junction varies from germline; a read error may be responsible. V is TRBV7-7 and J is TRBJ2-1; D ambiguous. This CDR3 is built from 13 residues. The V gene's germline CDR1 is SSHAT and CDR2 FNYEAQ (reference sequence). The CDR3 spells CASSLDRNNEQFF. The CDR3 region has the DNA TGTGCTAGCAGCTTAGATCGGAACAATGAGCAGTTCTTC. The full variable domain, with the rest looked up from reference TRBV7-7 and TRBJ2-1, is GAGVSQSPRYKVTKRGQDVTLRCDPISSHATLYWYQQALGQGPEFLTYFNYEAQPDKSGLPSDRFSAERPEGSISTLTIQRTEQRDSAMYRCASSLDRNNEQFFGPGTRLTVL.

The chain employs TRBV28 and TRBJ1-4; a possible D gene is TRBD1 (6 bases). This CDR3 is built from 12 residues. In germline, CDR1 is MDHEN, CDR2 SYDVKM. The ends were cut back, 11 bases at V and 5 bases at J, with 12 bases in the middle. In DNA, the CDR3 is TGTGCCGGAGGAGGGGGAAATGAAAAACTGTTTTTT. It encodes CAGGGGNEKLFF.

In its sample, this clone was seen once. The J gene is TRBJ2-5, the V gene TRBV7-2; D unclear. The CDR3 length is 14 residues. In germline, CDR1 is SGHTA, CDR2 FQGNSA. V was clipped by 3 bases and J by 4 bases, with 12 bases between them. The CDR3 protein is CASSLGYFGETQYF. The CDR3 DNA sequence: TGTGCCAGCAGCTTGGGATATTTCGGAGAGACCCAGTACTTC.

V usage is TRBV28 and J usage is TRBJ2-3; D is possibly TRBD1 (6 bases). CDR3 length equals 16 residues. Trimming shortened V by 6 bases and J by 2 bases, and 18 bases separated the two germline ends. Germline V gives CDR1 MDHEN, CDR2 SYDVKM. Here the CDR3 reads CASRGSGVVTTDTQYF. CDR3 nucleotides: TGTGCCAGCAGAGGCTCAGGGGTTGTCACCACAGATACGCAGTATTTT.

J is TRBJ2-1 and V is TRBV15, with D perhaps TRBD1 (7 bases). Trimming left V 5 bases short and J 4 bases short, with 15 bases between. The germline CDR1 and CDR2 sequences are LNHNV and YYDKDF (reference sequence). There are 15 residues in the CDR3. Here the CDR3 reads CATSLETGTYNEQFF. The CDR3 region has the DNA TGTGCCACCAGCTTAGAGACAGGGACTTACAATGAGCAGTTCTTC.

This rearrangement joins TRBV7-3 to TRBJ1-2; D is unclear. V lost 0 bases and J 7 bases, leaving 12 bases between the germline ends. This CDR3 is 14 amino acids long. CDR1 is SGHTA and CDR2 is FQGTGA in the germline V gene. CDR3 amino acids: CASSLTPGIVGYTF. The DNA of the CDR3 is TGTGCCAGCAGCTTAACTCCCGGTATTGTTGGCTACACCTTC.

The V call is TRBV6-5, the J call TRBJ2-5; 9 nucleotides align to TRBD1. The germline V gene has CDR1 MNHEY and CDR2 SVGAGI. With V trimmed by 6 bases and J by 6 bases, 8 bases remained unmatched. The CDR3 runs to 14 residues. The CDR3 region is CASRQGQGVQTQYF. The CDR3 DNA follows: TGTGCCAGCAGGCAGGGACAGGGAGTACAGACCCAGTACTTC.